A selection of T cell receptor beta chains follows, all from one sample in a study of metastatic and nonmetastatic thyroid tumors. TCRdb reassembled clones from the PCR reads with MiXCR. The repertoire holds about 4,600 clones, less than 20% seen once, with roughly 23% in the top ten. Sequenced input: adjacent normal tissue. The origin of the receptors is a male donor with papillary thyroid cancer or a benign thyroid nodule (not recorded which). Some clones in this sample may be carry-over from other donors' samples. The conserved cysteine and the conserved F or W are not part of the CDR3 here.

J | V | CDR3
TRBJ1-2 | TRBV19 | ASSWAGVPSYYGYT
TRBJ1-1 | TRBV6-6 | ASSYGQGLNTEAF
TRBJ1-5 | TRBV15 | ATSSRLTGGDQPQH
TRBJ2-5 | TRBV20-1 | SARDGQGGGETQY
TRBJ2-1 | TRBV28 | ASSLELGSIEQF
TRBJ1-2 | TRBV20-1 | SADTAPWGYT
TRBJ2-3 | TRBV6-1 | ASSSADTQY
TRBJ1-1 | TRBV6-6 | ASSYSQGTEAF
TRBJ1-2 | TRBV7-2 | ASSLQHYGYT
TRBJ2-3 | TRBV7-6 | ASRRLAGVRGTDTQY
TRBJ2-7 | TRBV6-1 | ASSELGTAYEQY
TRBJ1-3 | TRBV6-1 | ASIRPGALSGNTIY
TRBJ2-2 | TRBV19 | ASTREDTGELF
TRBJ2-3 | TRBV7-6 | ASSPSLTSGLNTQY
TRBJ2-3 | TRBV7-1 | ASSSGRLAGGPFADTQY
TRBJ1-4 | TRBV29-1 | SVKEDRAEKLF
TRBJ2-3 | TRBV20-1 | SARSGGGYTDTQY